The clone carrying this T cell receptor beta chain appeared a single time. The sample belongs to a study of blood T cell repertoires in COVID-19. Original handling: Estimation of nucleated cell counts was performed using reference gene primer amplification. Sequencing used immunoSEQ multiplex PCR; TCRdb keeps in-frame clones, though not all of them. Clonal size and the V and J genes are those of that table, whereas D and trimming came from the DNA. The table shows roughly 200,000 clones, with roughly 90% occurring only once. The CDR3 extends over 15 amino acids. Per the germline V gene, CDR1 is KGHDR and CDR2 is SFDVKD. Trimming at V came to 3 bases and at J to 3 bases, leaving 4 bases not matched to a gene.

This clonotype originated in a young man with active or convalescent COVID-19. The chain couples TRBV24-1 to TRBJ2-5, with TRBD1 matching over 9 bases. The sequenced sample was peripheral blood. The CDR3 sequence: CATSDADRGKETQYF. The CDR3 DNA sequence: TGTGCCACCAGTGATGCGGACAGGGGAAAAGAGACCCAGTACTTC.